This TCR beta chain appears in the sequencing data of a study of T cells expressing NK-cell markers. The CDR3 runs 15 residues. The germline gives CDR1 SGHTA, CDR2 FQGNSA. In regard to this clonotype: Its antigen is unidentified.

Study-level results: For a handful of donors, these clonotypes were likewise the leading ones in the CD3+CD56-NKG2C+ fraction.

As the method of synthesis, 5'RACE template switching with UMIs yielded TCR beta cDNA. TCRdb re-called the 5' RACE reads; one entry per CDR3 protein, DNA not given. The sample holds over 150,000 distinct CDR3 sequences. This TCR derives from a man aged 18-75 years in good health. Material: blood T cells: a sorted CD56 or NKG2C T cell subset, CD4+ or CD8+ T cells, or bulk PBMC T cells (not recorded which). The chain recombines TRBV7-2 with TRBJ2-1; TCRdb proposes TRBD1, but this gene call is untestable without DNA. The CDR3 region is CASSVGDRVRNEQFF.